The clone carrying this T cell receptor (beta chain) was detected a few times. Its specificity is not known. V lost 3 bases and J 9 bases, leaving 16 bases between the germline ends. The CDR3 covers 14 residues. Germline V gives CDR1 SGHRS, CDR2 YFSETQ. cDNA carried unique molecular identifiers, and a universal primer site was added by template switching. TCRdb analysed the 5' RACE reads with MiXCR anew, one entry per CDR3 protein. The repertoire includes 200,000 to 300,000 distinct CDR3 sequences, around 7% of them detected once, and under 4% sits in the top ten. This entry comes from a study of identical twins. General observations from the study: For monozygotic twins, models underestimated out-of-frame TCR alpha sharing. When twins shared out-of-frame alpha sequences, those sequences had excess low generation probability. While abundant cord blood beta clonotypes carried fewer insertions, memory repertoires showed no such pattern.

These data were also filed under a second study, of yellow fever vaccine responses in identical twins.

Sequencing was performed on memory (CD45RO+) T cells sorted from blood. This chain uses TRBV5-1 with TRBJ1-5; D perhaps matches TRBD1 (6 bases). This sequence originates from a young woman in good health. The DNA of the CDR3 is TGCGCCAGCAGCTCCGGGGGGGGCGGATCGCCCCAGCATTTT. Protein sequence: CASSSGGGGSPQHF.